This TCR beta chain is from a study of breast tumors, draining lymph nodes, adjacent tissues. Findings and limits, study-wide: Luminal-like breast cancer showed significantly greater tumor-nontumor repertoire similarity than basal-like breast cancer did. Data fit most tumor T cells coming from lymph node, expanding in tumor. Tumors had less TCR diversity than lymph nodes, more than nontumor tissue. Data only fit, rather than demonstrated, lymph node origin of most tumor T cells.

Germline V lookup: CDR1 PRHDT, CDR2 FYEKMQ (reference sequence). The CDR3 is made up of 14 amino acids. Deletions cut 5 bases from V and 0 bases from J, with 11 bases between. The table lists this clonotype with many counts. As yet, its antigen is unknown. TCRdb itself ran the multiplex PCR reads through MiXCR, one entry per CDR3 protein. This table has approximately 13,000 distinct CDR3 sequences, less than 85% appearing once. This clonotype was sampled from a female donor with breast cancer. Some clones in this sample may be carry-over from other donors' samples. The sample was tumor-adjacent breast tissue. The V call is TRBV13, the J call TRBJ2-7, with no clear D. The DNA of the CDR3 is TGTGCCAGCAGCGGCATCAGGAGCTCCTACGAGCAGTACTTC. This codes for CASSGIRSSYEQYF. Looking up the rest from reference TRBV13 and TRBJ2-7 gives the full variable domain: AAGVIQSPRHLIKEKRETATLKCYPIPRHDTVYWYQQGPGQDPQFLISFYEKMQSDKGSIPDRFSAQQFSDYHSELNMSSLELGDSALYFCASSGIRSSYEQYFGPGTRLTVT.